Listed below are T cell receptor beta chains from one sample, sequenced in a study of CD4 T cells in relation to SARS-CoV-2 and coronaviruses. Only in-frame clones appear in the TCRdb table, and some are missing; sequencing was by immunoSEQ multiplex PCR. The table lists about 65,000 clones, 75% to 90% of them singletons, with over 1.5% in the top ten. Specimen: memory CD4+ T cells from PBMCs. Receptors originate from a human donor in good health. Both conserved end residues are trimmed from each CDR3.

j_gene | v_gene | CDR3aa
TRBJ2-7 | TRBV7-8 | ASSLGSGYEQY
TRBJ2-7 | TRBV6-2/TRBV6-3 | ASSYVRGGLYEQY
TRBJ2-5 | TRBV14 | ASSTSWETQY
TRBJ2-1 | TRBV24-1 | ATSEPKGQDYNEQF
TRBJ1-1 | TRBV6-5 | AIDRVLTTEAF
TRBJ2-5 | TRBV5-1 | ASSLARRQETQY
TRBJ2-1 | TRBV6-4 | ASSQMGPGPLSSYNEQF
TRBJ1-3 | TRBV9 | ASSSRTGGNTIY
TRBJ2-7 | TRBV7-2 | ASSSLLAGGGEQY
TRBJ2-3 | TRBV3-1/TRBV3-2 | ASSQGRTTDTQY
TRBJ1-2 | TRBV25-1 | ASSEYEVAGPYGYT
TRBJ1-4 | TRBV2 | TQAGSSDNEKLF
TRBJ1-6 | TRBV28 | ASSSKSDRYNSPLH
TRBJ2-1 | TRBV2 | ASNEETSGVQF
TRBJ1-5 | TRBV11-2 | ASSLVGGRGGTGPQH
TRBJ1-4 | TRBV15 | ATSRPGTDEGKLF
TRBJ1-2 | TRBV15 | ATSNRTRSGYT
TRBJ2-1 | TRBV12-5 | ASGLGGTGGHEQF
TRBJ2-5 | TRBV5-8 | ASSLSGTSGETQY
TRBJ2-3 | TRBV6-1 | ASSDGLDTQY